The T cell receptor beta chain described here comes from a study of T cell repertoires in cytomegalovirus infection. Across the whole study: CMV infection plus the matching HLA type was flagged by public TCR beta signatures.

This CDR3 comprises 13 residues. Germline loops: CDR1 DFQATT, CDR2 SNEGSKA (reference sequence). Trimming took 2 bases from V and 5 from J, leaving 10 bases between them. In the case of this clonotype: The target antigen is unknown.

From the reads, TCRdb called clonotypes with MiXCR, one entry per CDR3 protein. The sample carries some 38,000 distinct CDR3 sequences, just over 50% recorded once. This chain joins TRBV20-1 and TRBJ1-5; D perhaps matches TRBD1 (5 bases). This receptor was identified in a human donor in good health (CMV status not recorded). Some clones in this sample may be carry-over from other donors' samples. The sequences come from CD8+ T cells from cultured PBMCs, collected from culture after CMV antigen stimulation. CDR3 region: CSARSQGDQPQHF. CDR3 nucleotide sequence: TGCAGTGCTAGATCTCAGGGAGATCAGCCCCAGCATTTT.